Listed below are T cell receptor beta chains from one sample, sequenced in a study of identical twins. TCRdb passed the 5' RACE reads through MiXCR, listing each CDR3 protein once. Of about 470,000 distinct CDR3 sequences listed, 20% to 30% are singletons. This same sample was also taken into another study, of T cells expressing NK-cell markers.

The sequencing input was CD4+ T cells sorted from blood. The receptors come from a woman under 30 in good health. Each CDR3 is given with its conserved first and last residue. D genes are given only for firm matches. For some rows the clone size is stated as once, few or many, or as a class when expanded; others skip it.

TRBV7-9	NA	NA	TRBJ2-1	CASRPSAGEQFF	TGTGCCAGCAGACCTAGCGCCGGTGAGCAGTTCTTC
TRBV5-1	NA	NA	TRBJ2-7	CASSGTTGAYEQYF	TGCGCCAGCAGCGGGACGACGGGAGCCTACGAGCAGTACTTC
TRBV5-6	few	NA	TRBJ2-3	CASSLASSLQYF	TGTGCCAGCAGCTTGGCCTCCTCGTTGCAGTATTTT
TRBV7-2	NA	NA	TRBJ2-7	CASSLELGSYEQYF	TGTGCCAGCAGCTTAGAACTGGGATCCTACGAGCAGTACTTC
TRBV12-3/TRBV12-4	few	NA	TRBJ2-1	CASSLLLGILYNEQFF	TGTGCCAGCAGTTTGTTGTTGGGGATCCTCTACAATGAGCAGTTCTTC
TRBV7-8	NA	NA	TRBJ2-1	CASSFHSNEQFF	TGTGCCAGCAGCTTCCATTCTAATGAGCAGTTCTTC
TRBV20-1	few	TRBD2	TRBJ2-3	CSAARGGRDTQYF	TGCAGTGCTGCGCGGGGGGGAAGGGATACGCAGTATTTT
TRBV30	NA	NA	TRBJ2-2	CAWSVLQFGGELFF	TGTGCCTGGAGTGTACTTCAGTTTGGCGGGGAGCTGTTTTTT
TRBV29-1	few	TRBD1	TRBJ1-1	CSVDRLQGYTEAFF	TGCAGCGTTGACCGACTACAGGGGTACACTGAAGCTTTCTTT
TRBV27	NA	NA	TRBJ2-7	CASSPRRQGREQYF	TGTGCCAGCAGTCCCCGGCGCCAGGGCCGCGAGCAGTACTTC
TRBV7-2	few	NA	TRBJ2-3	CASSLRQFPTDTQYF	TGTGCCAGCAGCTTACGACAGTTTCCCACAGATACGCAGTATTTT
TRBV30	NA	TRBD1	TRBJ1-1	CAWSGRTGLEAFF	TGTGCCTGGAGTGGGAGGACAGGGCTTGAAGCTTTCTTT
TRBV29-1	few	NA	TRBJ2-2	CSVDNPLGRTGELFF	TGCAGCGTTGACAACCCTTTGGGACGGACCGGGGAGCTGTTTTTT
TRBV7-9	many	NA	TRBJ2-5	CASSPIDKTQYF	TGTGCCAGCAGCCCGATCGATAAGACCCAGTACTTC
TRBV12-3/TRBV12-4	few	TRBD1	TRBJ1-1	CASSVRDRGPRNTEAFF	TGTGCCAGCAGTGTAAGGGACAGGGGGCCCCGGAACACTGAAGCTTTCTTT
TRBV7-2	few	TRBD2	TRBJ2-1	CASSLALGASGYNEQFF	TGTGCCAGCAGCTTAGCCCTTGGGGCTAGCGGTTACAATGAGCAGTTCTTC
TRBV20-1	few	TRBD2	TRBJ2-2	CSARGAASGSGTGELFF	TGCAGTGCTAGAGGGGCGGCTAGCGGGAGTGGAACCGGGGAGCTGTTTTTT
TRBV19	few	NA	TRBJ2-7	CASSIQADYEQYF	TGTGCCAGTAGTATACAGGCGGACTACGAGCAGTACTTC
TRBV3-1	NA	TRBD1	TRBJ1-2	CASSQVNRGRGYTF	TGTGCCAGCAGCCAAGTAAACAGGGGCCGCGGCTACACCTTC
TRBV20-1	NA	NA	TRBJ2-7	CSAPHGDEQYF	TGCAGTGCTCCCCACGGGGACGAGCAGTACTTC
TRBV20-1	few	TRBD1	TRBJ2-7	CSASAGTGSYEQYF	TGCAGTGCTAGCGCCGGGACAGGGTCATACGAGCAGTACTTC
TRBV5-1	NA	TRBD2	TRBJ2-1	CASSLGGTSGDNEQFF	TGTGCCAGCAGCTTAGGTGGGACTAGCGGGGACAATGAGCAGTTCTTC
TRBV4-2	NA	NA	TRBJ2-3	CASSQEAGRTDTQYF	TGTGCCAGCAGCCAAGAGGCGGGTAGGACAGATACGCAGTATTTT
TRBV10-3	NA	TRBD1	TRBJ1-2	CAISSARTGGNYGYTF	TGTGCCATCAGTTCTGCTCGGACAGGGGGCAACTATGGCTACACCTTC
TRBV12-3/TRBV12-4	many	NA	TRBJ2-3	CASSLVGGPDTQYF	TGTGCCAGCAGTTTAGTCGGGGGTCCAGATACGCAGTATTTT
TRBV20-1	NA	NA	TRBJ2-1	CSARDLRGNEQFF	TGCAGTGCTAGAGATCTTCGGGGAAATGAGCAGTTCTTC
TRBV25-1	NA	NA	TRBJ2-1	CASSESYGEQFF	TGTGCCAGCAGTGAATCGTACGGTGAGCAGTTCTTC
TRBV7-9	NA	TRBD1	TRBJ2-7	CASSSTGGGIRPYEQYF	TGTGCCAGCAGCTCCACAGGGGGCGGAATTCGGCCCTACGAGCAGTACTTC
TRBV10-3	few	TRBD2	TRBJ2-6	CATLAGGSGANVLTF	TGTGCCACCCTAGCGGGAGGGTCTGGGGCCAACGTCCTGACTTTC
TRBV5-6	NA	NA	TRBJ2-2	CASSWYSGTGELFF	TGTGCCAGCAGCTGGTACAGTGGCACCGGGGAGCTGTTTTTT
TRBV6-5	few	NA	TRBJ2-5	CASSSPGRGQTQYF	TGTGCCAGCAGTTCCCCGGGGAGGGGGCAGACCCAGTACTTC
TRBV19	once	NA	TRBJ1-2	CASSPGANGYTF	TGTGCCAGTAGTCCTGGGGCCAATGGCTACACCTTC
TRBV11-2	NA	NA	TRBJ2-7	CATGHQYF	TGTGCCACCGGACACCAGTACTTC
TRBV12-3/TRBV12-4	NA	NA	TRBJ1-2	CASSYGQLGYGYTF	TGTGCCAGCAGCTACGGGCAGCTGGGATATGGCTACACCTTC
TRBV9	few	NA	TRBJ1-5	CASSVRSEDQPQHF	TGTGCCAGCAGCGTGCGTTCCGAGGATCAGCCCCAGCATTTT
TRBV20-1	NA	NA	TRBJ2-3	CSAPRAGRDTQYF	TGCAGTGCTCCGCGGGCTGGCAGGGATACGCAGTATTTT
TRBV15	NA	NA	TRBJ1-6	CATSRDNGGISPLHF	TGTGCCACCAGCAGAGATAATGGAGGGATTTCACCCCTCCACTTT
TRBV10-3	few	NA	TRBJ2-5	CAISESPTLQETQYF	TGTGCCATCAGTGAGTCTCCCACCCTCCAAGAGACCCAGTACTTC
TRBV3-1	few	TRBD2	TRBJ2-3	CASSIRAGGADTQYF	TGTGCCAGCAGCATCCGAGCGGGGGGGGCAGATACGCAGTATTTT
TRBV27	few	NA	TRBJ2-3	CASNLRGGGADTQYF	TGTGCCAGCAACTTAAGGGGAGGAGGCGCAGATACGCAGTATTTT
TRBV12-3/TRBV12-4	NA	NA	TRBJ2-7	CASSLKGMTHEQYF	TGTGCCAGCAGTTTAAAGGGTATGACCCACGAGCAGTACTTC
TRBV6-5	few	NA	TRBJ2-7	CASSYIRGTYEQYF	TGTGCCAGCAGTTATATTCGGGGCACCTACGAGCAGTACTTC
TRBV9	NA	NA	TRBJ2-5	CASSVEWGRGETQYF	TGTGCCAGCAGCGTAGAATGGGGGCGCGGAGAGACCCAGTACTTC
TRBV5-5	once	NA	TRBJ2-1	CASSLALEGGRGQFF	TGTGCCAGCAGCTTGGCCTTAGAGGGGGGACGAGGGCAGTTCTTC
TRBV6-5	few	NA	TRBJ2-3	CASSYGRDGDTQYF	TGTGCCAGCAGTTACGGGCGGGATGGGGATACGCAGTATTTT
TRBV5-1	NA	NA	TRBJ1-1	CASSRTLGLMNTEAFF	TGCGCCAGCAGCCGGACCTTGGGCCTCATGAACACTGAAGCTTTCTTT
TRBV6-1	NA	TRBD2	TRBJ2-2	CASRGGSSSTGELFF	TGTGCCAGCAGGGGGGGGTCTTCGAGCACCGGGGAGCTGTTTTTT
TRBV20-1	NA	TRBD2	TRBJ2-1	CSAARGGGSYNEQFF	TGCAGTGCCGCCCGAGGCGGGGGCTCCTACAATGAGCAGTTCTTC
TRBV30	NA	NA	TRBJ1-2	CAWSLNAYGYTF	TGTGCCTGGAGTCTCAACGCATATGGCTACACCTTC
TRBV6-1	few	TRBD1	TRBJ1-1	CASRQITGGAGRTEAFF	TGTGCCAGCCGCCAAATTACAGGGGGCGCGGGTAGAACTGAAGCTTTCTTT
TRBV12-3/TRBV12-4	NA	TRBD2	TRBJ2-3	CASSRTSGGATDTQYF	TGTGCCAGCAGTCGGACTAGCGGGGGGGCCACAGATACGCAGTATTTT
TRBV20-1	NA	NA	TRBJ1-2	CSAHNGGGYTF	TGCAGTGCCCATAACGGGGGCGGCTACACCTTC